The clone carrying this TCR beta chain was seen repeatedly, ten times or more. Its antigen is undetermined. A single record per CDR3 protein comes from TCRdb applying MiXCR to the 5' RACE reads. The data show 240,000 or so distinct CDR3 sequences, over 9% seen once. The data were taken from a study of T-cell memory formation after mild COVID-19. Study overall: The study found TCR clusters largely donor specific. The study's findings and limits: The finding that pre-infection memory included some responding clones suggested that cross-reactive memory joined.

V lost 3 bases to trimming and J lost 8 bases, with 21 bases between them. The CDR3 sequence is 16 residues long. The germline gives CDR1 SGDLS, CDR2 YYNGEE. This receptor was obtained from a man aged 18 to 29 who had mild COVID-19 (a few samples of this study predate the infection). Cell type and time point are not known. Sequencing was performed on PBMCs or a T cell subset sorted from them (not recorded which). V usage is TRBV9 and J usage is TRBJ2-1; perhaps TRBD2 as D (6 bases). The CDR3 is CASSETLLARADEQFF. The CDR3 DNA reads TGTGCCAGCAGCGAGACCCTCCTAGCGAGGGCCGATGAGCAGTTCTTC.